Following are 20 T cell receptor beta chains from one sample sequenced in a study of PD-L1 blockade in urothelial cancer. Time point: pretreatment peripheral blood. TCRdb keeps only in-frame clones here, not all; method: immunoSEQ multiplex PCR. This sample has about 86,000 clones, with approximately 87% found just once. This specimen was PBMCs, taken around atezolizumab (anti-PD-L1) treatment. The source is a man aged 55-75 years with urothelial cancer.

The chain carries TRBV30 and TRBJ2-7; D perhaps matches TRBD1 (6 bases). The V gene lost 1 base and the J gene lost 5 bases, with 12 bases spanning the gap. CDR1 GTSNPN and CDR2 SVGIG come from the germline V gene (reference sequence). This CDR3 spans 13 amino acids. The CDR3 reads CAWSEGQGDEQYF. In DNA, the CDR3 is TGTGCCTGGAGTGAGGGACAAGGGGACGAGCAGTACTTC.

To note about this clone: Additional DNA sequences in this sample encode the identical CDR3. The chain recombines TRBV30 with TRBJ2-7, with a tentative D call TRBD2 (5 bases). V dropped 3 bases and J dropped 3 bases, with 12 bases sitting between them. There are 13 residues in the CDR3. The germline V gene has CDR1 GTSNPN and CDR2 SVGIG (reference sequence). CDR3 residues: CAWRSGVSYEQYF. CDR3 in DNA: TGTGCCTGGAGGAGCGGTGTAAGCTACGAGCAGTACTTC.

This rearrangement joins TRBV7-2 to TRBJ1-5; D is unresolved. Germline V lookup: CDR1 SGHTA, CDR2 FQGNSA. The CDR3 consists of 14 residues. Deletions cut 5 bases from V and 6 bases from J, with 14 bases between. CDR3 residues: CASSQSGRAQPQHF. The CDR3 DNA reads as TGTGCCAGCAGCCAGTCGGGGAGGGCTCAGCCCCAGCATTTT.

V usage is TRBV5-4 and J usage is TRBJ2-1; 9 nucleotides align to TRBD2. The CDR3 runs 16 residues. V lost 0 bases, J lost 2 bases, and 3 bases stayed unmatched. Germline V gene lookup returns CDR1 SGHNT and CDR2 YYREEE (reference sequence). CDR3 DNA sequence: TGTGCCAGCAGCTTGGCGGTAGCGGGGGCCTACAATGAGCAGTTCTTC. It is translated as CASSLAVAGAYNEQFF.

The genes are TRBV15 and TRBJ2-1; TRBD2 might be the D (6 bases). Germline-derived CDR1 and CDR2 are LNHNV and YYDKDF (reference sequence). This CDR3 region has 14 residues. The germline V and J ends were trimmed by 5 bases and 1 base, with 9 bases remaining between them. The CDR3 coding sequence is TGTGCCACCAGCCCCGGGGGTTCCTACAATGAGCAGTTCTTC. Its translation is CATSPGGSYNEQFF.

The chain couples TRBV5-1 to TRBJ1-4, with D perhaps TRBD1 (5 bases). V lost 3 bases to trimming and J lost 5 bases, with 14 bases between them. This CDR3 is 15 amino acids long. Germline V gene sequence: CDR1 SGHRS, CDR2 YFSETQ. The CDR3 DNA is TGCGCCAGCAGCTGGTCGGGGGAGGGGAATGAAAAACTGTTTTTT. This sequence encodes CASSWSGEGNEKLFF.

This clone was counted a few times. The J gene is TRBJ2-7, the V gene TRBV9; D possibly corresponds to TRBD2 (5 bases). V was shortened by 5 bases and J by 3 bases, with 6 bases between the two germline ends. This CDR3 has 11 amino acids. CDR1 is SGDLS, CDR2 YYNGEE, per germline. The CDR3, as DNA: TGTGCCAGCAGTCGGGGCTACGAGCAGTACTTC. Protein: CASSRGYEQYF.

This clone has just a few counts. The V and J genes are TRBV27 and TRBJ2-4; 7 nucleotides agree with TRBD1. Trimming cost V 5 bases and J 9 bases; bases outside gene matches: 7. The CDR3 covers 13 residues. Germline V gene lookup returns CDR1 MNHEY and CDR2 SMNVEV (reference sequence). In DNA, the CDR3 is TGTGCCAGCAGTCCTACAGGGGATGGCATTCAGTACTTC. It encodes CASSPTGDGIQYF.

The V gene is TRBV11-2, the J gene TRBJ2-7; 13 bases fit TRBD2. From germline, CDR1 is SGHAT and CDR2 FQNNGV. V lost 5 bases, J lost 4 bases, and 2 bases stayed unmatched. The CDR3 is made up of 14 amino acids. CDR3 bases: TGTGCCAGCAGCCGACTAGCGGGAGGATACGAGCAGTACTTC. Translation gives CASSRLAGGYEQYF.

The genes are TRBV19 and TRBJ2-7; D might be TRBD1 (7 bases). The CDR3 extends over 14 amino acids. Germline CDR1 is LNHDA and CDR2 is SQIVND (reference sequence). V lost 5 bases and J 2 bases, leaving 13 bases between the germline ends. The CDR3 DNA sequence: TGTGCCAGTAGTCTACAGGGGAGGACCTACGAGCAGTACTTC. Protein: CASSLQGRTYEQYF.

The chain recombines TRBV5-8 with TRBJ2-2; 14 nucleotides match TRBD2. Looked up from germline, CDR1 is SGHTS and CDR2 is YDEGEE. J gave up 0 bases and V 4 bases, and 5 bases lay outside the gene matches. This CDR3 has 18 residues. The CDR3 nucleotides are TGTGCCAGCAGCCGGGGACTAGCGGGAGTCGCGAACACCGGGGAGCTGTTTTTT. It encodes CASSRGLAGVANTGELFF.

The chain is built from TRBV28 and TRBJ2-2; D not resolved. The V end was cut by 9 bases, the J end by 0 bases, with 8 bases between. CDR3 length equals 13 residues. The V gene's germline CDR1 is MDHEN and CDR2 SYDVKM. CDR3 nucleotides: TGTGCCAGTACGGTTACGAACACCGGGGAGCTGTTTTTT. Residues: CASTVTNTGELFF.

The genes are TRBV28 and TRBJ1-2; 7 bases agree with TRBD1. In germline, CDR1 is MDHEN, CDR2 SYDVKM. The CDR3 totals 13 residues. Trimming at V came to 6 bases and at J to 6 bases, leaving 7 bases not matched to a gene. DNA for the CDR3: TGTGCCAGCAGCTTGGACAGGAATAATGGCTACACCTTC. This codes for CASSLDRNNGYTF.

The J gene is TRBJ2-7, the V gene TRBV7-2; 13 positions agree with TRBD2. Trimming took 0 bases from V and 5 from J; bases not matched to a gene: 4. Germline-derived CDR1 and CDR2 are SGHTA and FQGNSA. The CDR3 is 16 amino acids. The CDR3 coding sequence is TGTGCCAGCAGCTTAGCGGGGGGACTAGCGGGACACGAGCAGTACTTC. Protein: CASSLAGGLAGHEQYF.

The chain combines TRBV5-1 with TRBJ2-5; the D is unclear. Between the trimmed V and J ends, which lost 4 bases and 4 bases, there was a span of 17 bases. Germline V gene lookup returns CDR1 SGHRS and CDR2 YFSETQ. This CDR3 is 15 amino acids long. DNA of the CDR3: TGCGCCAGCAGCCCTAACTCCGTGAGCGTAGAGACCCAGTACTTC. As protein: CASSPNSVSVETQYF.

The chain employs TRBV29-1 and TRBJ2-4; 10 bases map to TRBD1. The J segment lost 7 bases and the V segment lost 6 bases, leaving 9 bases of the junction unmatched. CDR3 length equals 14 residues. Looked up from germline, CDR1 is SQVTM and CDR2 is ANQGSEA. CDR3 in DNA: TGCAGCGTGGGGGGACAGGGGCGCCTCAACATTCAGTACTTC. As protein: CSVGGQGRLNIQYF.

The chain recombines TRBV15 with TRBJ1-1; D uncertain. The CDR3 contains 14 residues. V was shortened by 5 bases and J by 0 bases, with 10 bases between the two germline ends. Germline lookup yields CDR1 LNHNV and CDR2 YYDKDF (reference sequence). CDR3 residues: CATSVGLLNTEAFF. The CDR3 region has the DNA TGTGCCACCAGCGTCGGACTGCTGAACACTGAAGCTTTCTTT.

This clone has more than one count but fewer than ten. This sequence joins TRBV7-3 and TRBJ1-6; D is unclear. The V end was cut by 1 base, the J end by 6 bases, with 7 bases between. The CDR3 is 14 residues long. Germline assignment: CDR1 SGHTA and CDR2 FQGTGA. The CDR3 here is CASSLRGPNSPLHF. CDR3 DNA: TGTGCCAGCAGCTTAAGAGGTCCTAATTCACCCCTCCACTTT.

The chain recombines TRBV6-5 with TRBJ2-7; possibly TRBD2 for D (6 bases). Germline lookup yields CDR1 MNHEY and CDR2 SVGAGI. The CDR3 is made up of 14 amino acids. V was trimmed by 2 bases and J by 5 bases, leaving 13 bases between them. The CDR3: CASSYPGTRDEQYF. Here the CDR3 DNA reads TGTGCCAGCAGTTACCCAGGGACTCGCGACGAGCAGTACTTC.

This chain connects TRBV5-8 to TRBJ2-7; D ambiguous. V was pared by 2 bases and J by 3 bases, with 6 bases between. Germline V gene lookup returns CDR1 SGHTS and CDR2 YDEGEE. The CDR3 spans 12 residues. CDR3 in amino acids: CASSFSSYEQYF. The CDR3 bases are TGTGCCAGCAGCTTCTCGAGCTACGAGCAGTACTTC. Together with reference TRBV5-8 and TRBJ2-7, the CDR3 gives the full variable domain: EAGVTQSPTHLIKTRGQQATLRCSPISGHTSVYWYQQALGLGLQFLLWYDEGEERNRGNFPPRFSGRQFPNYSSELNVNALELEDSALYLCASSFSSYEQYFGPGTRLTVT.